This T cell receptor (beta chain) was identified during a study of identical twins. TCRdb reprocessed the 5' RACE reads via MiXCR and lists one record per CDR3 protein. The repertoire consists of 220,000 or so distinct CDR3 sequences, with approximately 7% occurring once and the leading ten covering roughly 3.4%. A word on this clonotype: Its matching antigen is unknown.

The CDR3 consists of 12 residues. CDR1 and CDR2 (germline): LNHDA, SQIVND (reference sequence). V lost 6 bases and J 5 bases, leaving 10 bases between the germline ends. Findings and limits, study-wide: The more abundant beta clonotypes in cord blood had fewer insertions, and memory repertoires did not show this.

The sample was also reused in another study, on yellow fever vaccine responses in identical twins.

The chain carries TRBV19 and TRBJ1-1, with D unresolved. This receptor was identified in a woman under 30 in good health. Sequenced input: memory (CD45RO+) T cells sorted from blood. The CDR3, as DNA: TGTGCCAGTAGGCTCGGAGTTACTGAAGCTTTCTTT. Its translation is CASRLGVTEAFF.